This T cell receptor beta chain was identified during a study of blood T cell repertoires in COVID-19. Turning to the study itself: Sites in the United States, Italy and Spain provided acute and convalescent COVID-19 samples.

In the authors' workflow: Estimation of nucleated cell counts was performed using reference gene primer amplification. TCRdb's copy holds only in-frame clones and misses some; the assay was immunoSEQ multiplex PCR. V and J calls and clone size are as listed in that table; D and trimming were resolved from the DNA. This sample carries approximately 300,000 clones, about 90% of them seen once, and the ten largest clones take roughly 2%. The V gene's germline CDR1 is SGHRS and CDR2 YFSETQ. This CDR3 spans 15 amino acids. V lost 4 bases and J lost 6, with 17 bases in between. This chain uses TRBV5-1 with TRBJ1-5; a possible D gene is TRBD1 (6 bases). This receptor was identified in a woman aged 45 to 65 who had recovered from COVID-19. The specimen sequenced was peripheral blood. CDR3 amino acids: CASSPTGTSGQPQHF. In DNA form, the CDR3 reads TGCGCCAGCAGCCCAACGGGGACATCGGGTCAGCCCCAGCATTTT.